One and the same sample provided the 28 T cell receptor beta chains below, sequenced in a study of CD8+ T cells in alopecia areata. RNA was extracted and reverse transcribed into cDNA as the sequencing template. Repertoires were generated with immunoSEQ multiplex PCR, while TCRdb's copy carries only in-frame clones and drops some. The data show around 150,000 clones, under 70% seen once. The treatment here: oral pan-JAK inhibitor, 5-10 mg twice daily. This material consisted of CD4+ T cells sorted from blood, taken at week 4, from a patient treated with tofacitinib. The receptors here all came from a human donor with alopecia areata.

This clone has a handful of counts. The V and J genes are TRBV4-1 and TRBJ1-6, with D possibly being TRBD1 (6 bases). Trimming took off 2 bases at V and 6 bases at J, with 17 bases between the two ends. The CDR3 extends over 17 amino acids. Germline CDR1 MGHRA, CDR2 YSYEKL. Here the CDR3 DNA reads TGCGCCAGCAGCCAACCTTTCCAGGGGCCCCGTAATTCACCCCTCCACTTT. Encoded protein: CASSQPFQGPRNSPLHF.

In this sample, this clone turned up a few times. The chain is built from TRBV18 and TRBJ2-6, with unresolved D. This CDR3 spans 16 amino acids. The ends were cut back, 2 bases at V and 1 base at J, with 9 bases in the middle. Germline values: CDR1 KGHSH, CDR2 LQKENI. In DNA form, the CDR3 reads TGTGCCAGCTCACCAAATGTCCATTCTGGGGCCAACGTCCTGACTTTC. This translates into CASSPNVHSGANVLTF.

The rearrangement joins TRBV14 to TRBJ2-7; unclear D gene. Deletions cut 0 bases from V and 2 bases from J, with 5 bases between. CDR3 length equals 13 residues. Germline V lookup: CDR1 SGHDN, CDR2 FVKESK. CDR3 loop: CASSQDRPYEQYF. The CDR3 DNA is TGTGCCAGCAGCCAAGACAGGCCCTACGAGCAGTACTTC.

The rearrangement links TRBV5-1 to TRBJ1-2; D perhaps matches TRBD1 (6 bases). CDR3 size: 15 residues. V lost 0 bases to trimming and J lost 4 bases, with 13 bases between them. Germline V gene sequence: CDR1 SGHRS, CDR2 YFSETQ. The CDR3 nucleotides are TGCGCCAGCAGCTTGGATCCGGGGGCTGGCTATGGCTACACCTTC. Translated: CASSLDPGAGYGYTF.

This clone was picked up one time. This chain connects TRBV5-4 to TRBJ2-5; 7 bases agree with TRBD1. J gave up 4 bases and V 4 bases, and 7 bases lay outside the gene matches. Germline V gene lookup returns CDR1 SGHNT and CDR2 YYREEE (reference sequence). The CDR3 extends over 14 amino acids. The CDR3 sequence is CASSRTTGPETQYF. As DNA, the CDR3 is TGTGCCAGCAGCCGAACGACAGGGCCAGAGACCCAGTACTTC. Full variable domain (rest looked up from reference TRBV5-4 and TRBJ2-5): ETGVTQSPTHLIKTRGQQVTLRCSSQSGHNTVSWYQQALGQGPQFIFQYYREEENGRGNFPPRFSGLQFPNYSSELNVNALELDDSALYLCASSRTTGPETQYFGPGTRLLVL.

The chain joins TRBV28 to TRBJ2-5, with 7 nucleotides matching TRBD1. Unmatched junction bases numbered 1, after V lost 4 bases and J lost 2 bases. The CDR3 spans 13 residues. Germline-derived CDR1 and CDR2 are MDHEN and SYDVKM. Here the CDR3 reads CASSSGQQETQYF. In nucleotides, the CDR3 is TGTGCCAGCAGTTCGGGACAGCAAGAGACCCAGTACTTC.

The sample holds a few counts of this clone. The chain uses TRBV30 and TRBJ1-2; tentative D call: TRBD1 (6 bases). V lost 4 bases, J lost 8 bases, and 23 bases lay in between. The length of the CDR3 is 15 residues. The V gene's germline CDR1 is GTSNPN and CDR2 SVGIG (reference sequence). DNA for the CDR3: TGTGCCTGGACCCCTACCGTGGACAGAACCAGGGGCTACACCTTC. Its translation is CAWTPTVDRTRGYTF. Combining the CDR3 with reference TRBV30 and TRBJ1-2 gives the whole variable domain SQTIHQWPATLVQPVGSPLSLECTVEGTSNPNLYWYRQAAGRGLQLLFYSVGIGQISSEVPQNLSASRPQDRQFILSSKKLLLSDSGFYLCAWTPTVDRTRGYTFGSGTRLTVV.

This clone occurred a few times. The chain carries TRBV4-1 and TRBJ2-5, with 11 positions matching TRBD2. J gave up 4 bases and V 3 bases, and 4 bases lay outside the gene matches. This CDR3 comprises 15 residues. CDR1 is MGHRA, CDR2 YSYEKL, per germline. As DNA, the CDR3 is TGCGCCAGCAGCCAGACTAGCGGGGTCCGAGAGACCCAGTACTTC. Its translation: CASSQTSGVRETQYF.

The genes are TRBV19 and TRBJ1-2, with D perhaps matching TRBD1 (6 bases). Trimming stripped 3 bases from V and 4 bases from J, with 18 bases between. CDR1 is LNHDA, CDR2 SQIVND, per germline (reference sequence). CDR3 size: 16 residues. The CDR3 loop reads CASSIKTGSIVYGYTF. The CDR3 region has the DNA TGTGCCAGTAGTATCAAGACAGGCTCTATCGTCTATGGCTACACCTTC.

With respect to this clone: This sample also contains other DNA sequences that code for the same CDR3. The CDR3 spells CASRGDSNQPQHF. DNA for the CDR3: TGTGCCAGCAGGGGGGATAGCAATCAGCCCCAGCATTTT. The V gene is TRBV2, the J gene TRBJ1-5; tentative D call: TRBD1 (5 bases). This CDR3 is built from 13 residues. Germline V gives CDR1 SNHLY, CDR2 FYNNEI. V lost 6 bases, J lost 0 bases, and 6 bases lay in between.

The CDR3 reads CAWSGQDNQPQHF. The CDR3 DNA reads TGTGCCTGGAGTGGACAGGACAATCAGCCCCAGCATTTT. The gene calls are TRBV30 and TRBJ1-5; tentatively, D is TRBD1 (6 bases). V lost 1 base, J lost 3 bases, and 7 bases lay in between. The CDR3 length is 13 residues. Looked up from germline, CDR1 is GTSNPN and CDR2 is SVGIG (reference sequence).

Here the CDR3 DNA reads TGTGCCTGGAGTCTTACCGGCTACGAGCAGTACTTC. Encoded protein: CAWSLTGYEQYF. The rearrangement uses TRBV30 and TRBJ2-7; D unresolved. Deletions cut 2 bases from V and 3 bases from J, with 8 bases between. Germline assignment: CDR1 GTSNPN and CDR2 SVGIG (reference sequence). CDR3 length equals 12 residues.

The chain carries TRBV5-1 and TRBJ2-5; D perhaps matches TRBD2 (5 bases). Deletions cut 4 bases from V and 4 bases from J, with 17 bases between. Germline values: CDR1 SGHRS, CDR2 YFSETQ. The CDR3 has 15 residues. The CDR3 sequence is CASSPGGSAGETQYF. CDR3 nucleotides: TGCGCCAGCAGCCCCGGCGGGTCAGCCGGAGAGACCCAGTACTTC.

The chain employs TRBV6-5 and TRBJ1-2; D is ambiguous. Germline V gene sequence: CDR1 MNHEY, CDR2 SVGAGI. The V gene lost 7 bases and the J gene lost 5 bases, with 11 bases spanning the gap. CDR3 size: 12 residues. In nucleotides, the CDR3 is TGTGCCAGCACCGCATCGGGGTATGGCTACACCTTC. As protein: CASTASGYGYTF.

This chain links TRBV18 with TRBJ2-7, with 10 positions matching TRBD2. V was clipped by 0 bases and J by 6 bases; unmatched bases: 11. Germline V lookup: CDR1 KGHSH, CDR2 LQKENI. The length of the CDR3 is 17 residues. CDR3 in amino acids: CASSPPGLAGVLSEQYF. The CDR3 region has the DNA TGTGCCAGCTCACCACCGGGGCTAGCGGGGGTTCTGTCCGAGCAGTACTTC.

J is TRBJ2-7 and V is TRBV16; maybe TRBD1 (6 bases). Trimming stripped 2 bases from V and 1 base from J, with 12 bases between. CDR1 is KGHSY, CDR2 FQNENV, per germline. The CDR3 covers 15 residues. CDR3 sequence (DNA): TGTGCCAGCAGCCAACCAGGGGTTCGATCCTACGAGCAGTACTTC. This translates into CASSQPGVRSYEQYF.

The gene calls are TRBV29-1 and TRBJ2-3; D tentatively reads TRBD1 or TRBD2 (5 bases each). Germline CDR1 and CDR2: SQVTM and ANQGSEA. Trimming cost V 4 bases and J 0 bases, with 8 bases left between them. The CDR3 covers 13 residues. The CDR3 DNA is TGCAGCGTTGTCGGGGCCAGCACAGATACGCAGTATTTT. Its translation is CSVVGASTDTQYF.

The chain has TRBV5-1 and TRBJ2-1; tentative D call: TRBD1 (6 bases). V was trimmed by 0 bases and J by 7 bases, leaving 14 bases between them. In germline, CDR1 is SGHRS, CDR2 YFSETQ. The CDR3 sequence is 15 residues long. CDR3 sequence (DNA): TGCGCCAGCAGCTTGGTCAGGGGCAGGGGTAATGAGCAGTTCTTC. Residues: CASSLVRGRGNEQFF. Filled out from reference TRBV5-1 and TRBJ2-1, the complete variable domain reads KAGVTQTPRYLIKTRGQQVTLSCSPISGHRSVSWYQQTPGQGLQFLFEYFSETQRNKGNFPGRFSGRQFSNSRSEMNVSTLELGDSALYLCASSLVRGRGNEQFFGPGTRLTVL.

CDR3 DNA: TGTGCCAGCGGTAGACGGGGGATGAACACTGAAGCTTTCTTT. Its translation is CASGRRGMNTEAFF. This sequence joins TRBV9 and TRBJ1-1, with D possibly being TRBD1 (5 bases). The CDR3 is 14 residues long. CDR1 and CDR2 from the germline V gene are SGDLS and YYNGEE. The germline V and J ends were trimmed by 7 bases and 0 bases, with 13 bases remaining between them.

V and J are TRBV29-1 and TRBJ1-1; TRBD1 agrees at 7 bases. The CDR3 is 12 amino acids. V was pared by 5 bases and J by 8 bases, with 8 bases of the junction left unmatched. The germline CDR1 and CDR2 sequences are SQVTM and ANQGSEA. The CDR3: CSVSPQGLEAFF. CDR3 DNA sequence: TGCAGCGTTTCCCCACAGGGGCTGGAAGCTTTCTTT.

This chain joins TRBV27 and TRBJ1-2; a weak D match, TRBD1 (6 bases). Trimming left V 6 bases short and J 3 bases short, with 14 bases between. The CDR3 totals 14 residues. CDR1 and CDR2 (germline): MNHEY, SMNVEV (reference sequence). DNA of the CDR3: TGTGCCAGCAGAGTGGACAGTGCTCACTATGGCTACACCTTC. This translates into CASRVDSAHYGYTF.

V and J are TRBV5-1 and TRBJ1-2; the match to TRBD1 covers 9 bases. With V trimmed by 0 bases and J by 8 bases, 8 bases remained unmatched. CDR1 SGHRS and CDR2 YFSETQ come from the germline V gene. This CDR3 is 15 amino acids long. The CDR3 nucleotides read TGCGCCAGCAGCTTGGCCGGGACAGGGTCTCGGGGCTACACCTTC. The encoded protein is CASSLAGTGSRGYTF.

The rearrangement links TRBV14 to TRBJ1-6; D is unclear. Trimming stripped 0 bases from V and 9 bases from J, with 12 bases between. This CDR3 spans 15 amino acids. Germline V CDR1 and CDR2: SGHDN, FVKESK. Here the CDR3 reads CASSQDHLGGSPLHF. In nucleotides, the CDR3 is TGTGCCAGCAGCCAAGATCACCTAGGAGGTTCACCCCTCCACTTT.

The chain uses TRBV2 and TRBJ2-2; D unresolved. The CDR3 spans 14 residues. Germline values: CDR1 SNHLY, CDR2 FYNNEI. Trimming left V 2 bases short and J 1 base short, with 5 bases between. The CDR3 region is CASSEQKNTGELFF. The CDR3 DNA reads TGTGCCAGCAGTGAACAGAAGAACACCGGGGAGCTGTTTTTT.

The genes are TRBV30 and TRBJ1-5; maybe TRBD1 (5 bases). The germline V gene encodes CDR1 GTSNPN and CDR2 SVGIG (reference sequence). V lost 2 bases and J 6 bases, leaving 17 bases between the germline ends. CDR3 length: 15 residues. The CDR3 DNA follows: TGTGCCTGGAGTCCCGGGACGCGGCCTGGTCAGCCCCAGCATTTT. It translates to CAWSPGTRPGQPQHF.

Comments on this clone: The identical CDR3 is also encoded by other nucleotide sequences in the sample. V and J are TRBV9 and TRBJ2-7, with D hard to call. The V gene's germline CDR1 is SGDLS and CDR2 YYNGEE. This CDR3 has 15 amino acids. V lost 0 bases to trimming and J lost 0 bases, with 10 bases between them. The CDR3 here is CASSVGTASSYEQYF. The CDR3 nucleotides read TGTGCCAGCAGCGTAGGTACGGCGAGCTCCTACGAGCAGTACTTC.

The chain recombines TRBV13 with TRBJ2-7; D is ambiguous. This CDR3 spans 12 amino acids. Germline assignment: CDR1 PRHDT and CDR2 FYEKMQ (reference sequence). V lost 5 bases to trimming and J lost 1 base, with 6 bases between them. CDR3 nucleotide sequence: TGTGCCAGCAGCCTCCGGTCCTACGAGCAGTACTTC. It encodes CASSLRSYEQYF.

Only a few counts were recorded for this clone. The chain employs TRBV6-5 and TRBJ1-2; no clear D. The ends were cut back, 6 bases at V and 5 bases at J, with 13 bases in the middle. Germline V gives CDR1 MNHEY, CDR2 SVGAGI. This CDR3 comprises 13 residues. The CDR3 DNA is TGTGCCAGCAGCCTCGACGGCGAATATGGCTACACCTTC. Protein: CASSLDGEYGYTF.